This TCR beta chain was documented in a study of OX40 agonist ivuxolimab in advanced cancers. Background on the whole study: Ivuxolimab, which targeted the costimulatory receptor OX40 (CD134), was an agonistic, fully human IgG2 monoclonal antibody. Intravenous ivuxolimab was administered to patients every 2 weeks at six dose levels: 0.01, 0.1, 0.3, 1.5, 3 and 10 mg/kg. Of the roughly 52 patients in dose escalation, some 20 had hepatocellular carcinoma, roughly 15 had melanoma, 9 had renal cell carcinoma and 9 had head and neck cancer. In the dose-escalation cohort, approximately 83% of patients were male, and the mean age was approximately 60 years with a range of about 20 to 80. Prior anti-PD-1, anti-PD-L1 or anti-CTLA-4 therapy was permitted, and approximately 40% of dose-escalation patients had received checkpoint inhibitors. Partial responses occurred in three dose-escalation patients, of whom one had hepatocellular carcinoma and two had cutaneous melanoma. The point of sequencing TCRbeta in the periphery was to test whether ivuxolimab changed TCR sequence diversity and drove clonal T-cell expansion. The monotherapy dose-escalation portion (N of about 47 patients) of the phase I ivuxolimab trial is reported in the paper. Study-wide conclusions, independent of this receptor: On average, CD8+ T cells showed more expanded clones than CD4+ T cells after ivuxolimab. Low levels of normalized T-cell clonal expansion were also seen in some nonresponding patients. Clonal expansion of both CD4+ and CD8+ blood T cells was observed from baseline to week 6 at doses 0.1 to 3.0 mg/kg. The antigen specificity of the peripheral T cells that underwent clonal expansion was not determined. In partial responders in the 0.1-3.0 mg/kg groups, normalized peripheral clonal expansion was found to be among the lowest, especially among CD8+ T cells.

This clone came up once. Its specific antigen is unknown. No base quality values were provided; no much bigger clone lies one nucleotide off. Patients with autoimmune disease history or receiving systemic immunosuppression were excluded from the trial. In every dose cohort, peripheral blood was drawn for TCR sequencing at baseline, cycle 4 day 1, and cycle 7 day 1. Samples were obtained from an open-label, multicenter, first-in-human phase I dose-escalation trial of ivuxolimab. Adults with locally advanced or metastatic melanoma, renal cell, hepatocellular, or head and neck squamous cell carcinoma were enrolled in the trial. Before TCR sequencing, CD4+ T cells and CD8+ T cells from peripheral blood were sorted into separate populations. To sequence the TCRbeta CDR3 region, genomic DNA was isolated from the sorted cells. The immunoSEQ Assay was used to sequence the TCRbeta CDR3 regions. Not all clones reach the TCRdb copy of this immuneACCESS table, which keeps in-frame sequences only. Checked studies attribute under half of the gap to unresolved V genes and leave the rest unexplained. The sample table holds some 45,000 clones, of which approximately 86% were seen once. Of the sample, about 13% falls within the top ten clones.

V gives up 2 bases and J gives up 3 bases, and the segment between their germline ends measures 14 bases. CDR1 and CDR2, looked up from the germline V gene, are MNHNS and SASEGT. The CDR3, from cysteine to phenylalanine, totals 15 residues. The entry retains the CDR3 DNA only, 45 bases that are in frame from base 1. This receptor was taken from an adult with an advanced solid tumor such as melanoma, head and neck, liver or kidney cancer. Rearrangement joined TRBV6-1 to TRBJ2-7; the D call is tentative, TRBD1 or TRBD2, as each matches 6 bases. Specimen: CD4+ or CD8+ T cells sorted from blood, collected in a trial of the OX40 agonist ivuxolimab. In nucleotide form, the sequence is TGTGCCAGCAGTGAACTGGGGGGCCTATACTACGAGCAGTACTTC. Its coded protein is CASSELGGLYYEQYF.